This TCR beta chain was profiled in a study of cytomegalovirus exposure and HLA in healthy donors. Each donor was healthy, and each was a bone marrow donor. PCR used 60 Vbeta primers and 13 Jbeta primers. TCRdb's copy holds only in-frame clones and misses some; the assay was immunoSEQ multiplex PCR. The data hold some 120,000 clones, with about four fifths observed a single time. This CDR3 has 16 amino acids. V gave up 0 bases and J gave up 9 bases; unmatched junction bases: 6. In germline, CDR1 is LGHNA, CDR2 YNFKEQ. Study-level results: The CMV antigen specificity of three CMV-associated chains was confirmed through in vitro analysis. Looking again later, the authors saw that most CMV-associated TCR beta chains seemed HLA-restricted. It was in a later analysis that TCR association rates were seen to vary by HLA locus, highest for DRB1 and lowest for HLA-C.

This clone was counted between two and nine times. Its cognate antigen is unknown. V and J are TRBV4-2 and TRBJ2-1, with 12 bases matching TRBD2. This TCR derives from a man between 18 and 35 years old in good health and CMV-seronegative. Source material: PBMCs. The CDR3 coding sequence is TGTGCCAGCAGCCAAGATCCTAGCGGGGGGGCGTTTGAGCAGTTCTTC. Its protein is CASSQDPSGGAFEQFF.